Here is one T cell receptor (beta chain) with its context. TCRdb fed the 5' RACE reads into MiXCR, producing one record per CDR3 protein. The data hold hundreds of thousands of distinct CDR3 sequences, with 15% to 20% observed a single time. This sample was taken from a study of T-cell memory formation after mild COVID-19. Deletions cut 3 bases from V and 5 bases from J, with 12 bases between. The CDR3 is 14 residues long. CDR1 is SGDLS and CDR2 is YYNGEE in the germline V gene. The clonotype was recovered from a man between 18 and 35 years old who had mild COVID-19 (a few samples of this study predate the infection). Cell type and time point are not known. The sample taken for sequencing was PBMCs or a T cell subset sorted from them (not recorded which). The chain uses TRBV9 and TRBJ2-1; D remains unclear. The CDR3 region is CASSGPPLNNEQFF. In DNA, the CDR3 is TGTGCCAGCAGCGGTCCACCACTTAACAATGAGCAGTTCTTC.